The clone carrying this T cell receptor (beta chain) showed up just a few times. Antigen: not known. Unique molecular identifiers were incorporated into the prepared TCRbeta library. Each CDR3 protein is one row after TCRdb ran MiXCR on the PCR reads. The repertoire holds about 300,000 distinct CDR3 sequences, with over 9.5% as singletons. This record comes from a study of T-cell reconstitution after alpha-beta-depleted transplantation in children. Findings and limits, study-wide: T-cell counts and diversity were attributed mostly to newly produced T cells one year after transplant. Reportedly, only several hundred clones from non-depleted graft cells drove alpha-beta T-cell counts at about two months. After transplant, high TCRbeta diversity at day 60 in some patients arose from surviving recipient T cells and thymic progenitors.

CDR3 length: 14 amino acids. V was pared by 3 bases and J by 0 bases, with 9 bases between. This chain uses TRBV12-3 or TRBV12-4 with TRBJ2-7; D is tentatively TRBD1 or TRBD2 (5 bases each). This sample comprised PBMCs, obtained before TCRalphabeta/CD19-depleted stem cell transplant. The receptor's source is a boy under three years old with acute myeloid leukemia, due to receive a stem cell transplant. The CDR3 is CASSFRGTSYEQYF. In DNA form, the CDR3 reads TGTGCCAGCAGTTTTAGAGGGACCTCCTACGAGCAGTACTTC.